This TCR beta chain stems from a study of beta chain features in type 1 diabetes. Concerning this clone: The antigen remains unidentified.

The germline V gene has CDR1 LNHNV and CDR2 YYDKDF (reference sequence). V was pared by 0 bases and J by 5 bases, with 10 bases between. This CDR3 comprises 15 residues. TCRB transcripts that were expressed got sequenced, as all of the isolated RNA had been reverse transcribed. Using immunoSEQ multiplex PCR, the repertoire was profiled, and TCRdb retains in-frame clones only, with some absent. The sample has about 470,000 clones; about 29% are singletons. Findings and caveats of the study: Among type 1 diabetes patients, VDJ junctions had fewer insertions and more deletions. Using cDNA template may skew counts toward highly expressing activated cells.

V and J are TRBV15 and TRBJ2-2; the D is unclear. The specimen sequenced was naive CD4+ T cells from blood. This TCR derives from a young man in good health. This chain's CDR3 is CATSRDPFRTGELFF. Written as DNA, the CDR3 is TGTGCCACCAGCAGAGACCCTTTTCGAACCGGGGAGCTGTTTTTT.